The present entry profiles one T cell receptor beta chain with its context. Its antigen is currently unknown. This sample was included in a study of T cell repertoires in cytomegalovirus infection. Study as a whole: It was recently identified HLA-C-restricted and well-studied HLA-B-restricted CMV epitopes that the study used. An indication of both CMV infection and matching HLA type came from public TCR beta signatures.

MiXCR was run by TCRdb on the reads, yielding one entry per CDR3 protein. The sample carries 700,000 to 850,000 distinct CDR3 sequences, 32% recorded once. Whole-study results and caveats: Ex vivo, HLA-C-restricted CMV-specific TCR beta clonotypes prevailed over the rest of the response. There were carriers of CMV plus the relevant HLA, and cumulative public TCR beta family frequency identified them.

Germline assignment: CDR1 MNHEY and CDR2 SMNVEV (reference sequence). The CDR3 sequence is 13 residues long. V lost 3 bases, J lost 10 bases, and 15 bases lay in between. V gene TRBV27 combines with J gene TRBJ1-1; possibly TRBD1 for D (5 bases). Sequencing was performed on cultured CD8+ T cells from PBMCs, taken from culture after CMV antigen stimulation. The receptor was isolated from a human donor in good health (CMV status not recorded). Some clones in this sample may be carry-over from other donors' samples. The CDR3 sequence: CASSFGRDLGAFF. The CDR3 DNA reads TGTGCCAGCAGTTTTGGACGGGACTTGGGAGCTTTCTTT.